These 7 T cell receptor beta chains were sequenced from one sample in a study of regulatory dendritic cells for organ transplantation. Antigens for these TCRs are unknown. Clones were sequenced by immunoSEQ multiplex PCR, and TCRdb holds only the in-frame ones, with some missing. Seen here are around 5,400 clones, 65% to 75% observed once, and the top ten hold 15% to 20%. Sorted T cells were CFSE-labeled and cultured 5 days with allogeneic regulatory or mature dendritic cells at 1:10. The sequenced sample was memory CD8+ T cells from blood cultured with regulatory dendritic cells. Indicated subset: CD45RO+ memory T cells. Receptors were obtained from a human donor in good health.

The chain is built from TRBV4-1 and TRBJ1-5; 7 nucleotides line up with TRBD1. This CDR3 spans 13 amino acids. Losses at the gene ends were 4 bases for V and 5 bases for J; bases not matched to a gene: 2. Per the germline V gene, CDR1 is MGHRA and CDR2 is YSYEKL. The CDR3 DNA follows: TGCGCCAGCAGCCGTACAGGGGATCAGCCCCAGCATTTT. Translation gives CASSRTGDQPQHF.

The chain has TRBV19 and TRBJ1-1; D is ambiguous. The V end lost 6 bases, the J end lost 3 bases, and 17 bases lay between the germline ends. This CDR3 has 15 amino acids. The germline gives CDR1 LNHDA, CDR2 SQIVND (reference sequence). In nucleotides, the CDR3 is TGTGCCAGTAGATTAGTAGGCTCTCGGGACACTGAAGCTTTCTTT. It yields the protein CASRLVGSRDTEAFF.

This clone was seen a handful of times. The CDR3 reads CASSVSGRAGNEQFF. In DNA, the CDR3 is TGTGCCAGCAGCGTTAGCGGGAGGGCCGGGAATGAGCAGTTCTTC. This rearrangement joins TRBV9 to TRBJ2-1; 11 nucleotides line up with TRBD2. The trim removed 2 bases at V and 7 bases at J, leaving 5 bases unmatched. Germline V gene sequence: CDR1 SGDLS, CDR2 YYNGEE. CDR3 length: 15 residues.

This rearrangement joins TRBV6-4 to TRBJ2-3; 9 nucleotides match TRBD2. Germline values: CDR1 MRHNA, CDR2 SNTAGT. The CDR3 length is 15 residues. Losses at the gene ends were 2 bases for V and 8 bases for J; bases not matched to a gene: 8. This CDR3 reads CASSDGSGGASTQYF. CDR3 sequence (DNA): TGTGCCAGCAGTGACGGTAGCGGGGGAGCAAGTACGCAGTATTTT.

The sample holds a few counts of this clone. The CDR3 is CASYDTLPGRRHYGYTF. The CDR3 DNA follows: TGTGCCAGCTACGATACACTTCCGGGACGCCGGCACTATGGCTACACCTTC. The V and J genes are TRBV7-9 and TRBJ1-2; TRBD1 is a possible D gene (5 bases). Germline V gene data show CDR1 as SEHNR and CDR2 as FQNEAQ (reference sequence). This CDR3 is 17 amino acids long. The V end was cut by 8 bases, the J end by 3 bases, with 25 bases between. The full variable domain, completed using reference TRBV7-9 and TRBJ1-2, is DTGVSQNPRHKITKRGQNVTFRCDPISEHNRLYWYRQTLGQGPEFLTYFQNEAQLEKSRLLSDRFSAERPKGSFSTLEIQRTEQGDSAMYLCASYDTLPGRRHYGYTFGSGTRLTVV.

The chain combines TRBV27 with TRBJ2-1; D possibly uses TRBD1 or TRBD2 (5 bases each). Germline V gene data show CDR1 as MNHEY and CDR2 as SMNVEV (reference sequence). This CDR3 contains 12 residues. V was trimmed by 6 bases and J by 7 bases, leaving 10 bases between them. In DNA form, the CDR3 reads TGTGCCAGCAGCCGGGGCATGAATGAGCAGTTCTTC. This gives the protein CASSRGMNEQFF.

A few counts support this clone. V gene TRBV15 combines with J gene TRBJ2-5; D could derive from TRBD1 or TRBD2 (5 bases each). Looked up from germline, CDR1 is LNHNV and CDR2 is YYDKDF (reference sequence). The V gene lost 6 bases and the J gene lost 3 bases, with 17 bases spanning the gap. The CDR3 sequence is 15 residues long. DNA for the CDR3: TGTGCCACCAGGGATTTGGGGACGAGTGAAGAGACCCAGTACTTC. Protein product: CATRDLGTSEETQYF.